This paragraph reports one T cell receptor (beta chain). This record comes from a study of blood T cell repertoires in COVID-19. About the research overall: Acute and convalescent COVID-19 samples came from the United States, Italy and Spain. From T cells, B-cell-depleted T cells, or PBMCs came the material, which was cDNA or gDNA.

V was trimmed by 0 bases and J by 6 bases, leaving 6 bases between them. Germline V gene sequence: CDR1 LGHDT, CDR2 YNNKEL (reference sequence). CDR3 size: 13 residues. TCRdb's table, derived via immunoSEQ multiplex PCR, lists solely in-frame clones and lacks some. The table includes over 55,000 clones, over 75% detected once. The chain links TRBV3-1 (or the pseudogene TRBV3-2) to TRBJ1-5; D ambiguous. The sequence came from a human donor in a cohort sampled during active COVID-19. Sequenced sample: peripheral blood. This CDR3 reads CASSQDPRQPQHF. CDR3 nucleotides: TGTGCCAGCAGCCAAGATCCTCGTCAGCCCCAGCATTTT.